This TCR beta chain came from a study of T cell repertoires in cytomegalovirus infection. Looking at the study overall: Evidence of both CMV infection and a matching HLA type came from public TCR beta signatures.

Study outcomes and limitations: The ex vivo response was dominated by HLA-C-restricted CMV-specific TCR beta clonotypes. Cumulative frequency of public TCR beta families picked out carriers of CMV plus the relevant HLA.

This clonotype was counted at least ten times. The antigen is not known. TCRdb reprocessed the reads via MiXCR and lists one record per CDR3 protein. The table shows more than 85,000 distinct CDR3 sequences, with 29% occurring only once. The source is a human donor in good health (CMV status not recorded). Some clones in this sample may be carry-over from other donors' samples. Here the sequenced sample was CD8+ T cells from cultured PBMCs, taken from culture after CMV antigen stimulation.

The CDR3 DNA is TGTGCCAGTAGGGACTCAGGGATCTACGAGCAGTACTTC. Encoded protein: CASRDSGIYEQYF. V usage is TRBV19 and J usage is TRBJ2-7; D may match TRBD1 or TRBD2 (5 bases each). Germline V gene sequence: CDR1 LNHDA, CDR2 SQIVND (reference sequence). Between the trimmed V and J ends, which lost 6 bases and 3 bases, there was a span of 12 bases. The CDR3 covers 13 residues.